This entry describes one T cell receptor beta chain. Its specificity is not known. CDR3 length: 16 residues. CDR1 and CDR2 (germline): SQVTM, ANQGSEA. V was pared by 2 bases and J by 2 bases, with 9 bases of the junction left unmatched. Documented time point: newly diagnosed, previously untreated cHL patient sample. Acting as the comparison were PBMCs from newly diagnosed, untreated classical Hodgkin lymphoma. TCRdb keeps only in-frame clones here, not all; method: immunoSEQ multiplex PCR. In the table there are around 43,000 clones, approximately 91% of which are singletons. These data come from a study of PD-1 blockade in classical Hodgkin lymphoma. Study-level points and caveats: The authors have not defined what causes the repertoire differences, possibly disease activity or prior therapy. Baseline TCR diversity was reportedly lower in newly diagnosed patients than in healthy donors. It was reported as lower still in relapsed/refractory patients.

The source material was peripheral blood mononuclear cells (PBMCs). The chain carries TRBV29-1 and TRBJ2-3; 8 nucleotides align to TRBD2. The sequence came from a human donor with classical Hodgkin lymphoma. The DNA for the CDR3 is TGCAGCGTTGAATTGGGGCGGGGGGTGGACACAGATACGCAGTATTTT. It yields the protein CSVELGRGVDTDTQYF.